This T cell receptor beta chain derives from a study of T cell changes during pregnancy in multiple sclerosis. Method: immunoSEQ multiplex PCR; TCRdb's copy keeps in-frame clones and lacks some. The top ten hold roughly 1.4% of the sample, which has about 80,000 clones, 92% seen once. CDR1 is LNHDA and CDR2 is SQIVND in the germline V gene (reference sequence). The germline V and J ends were trimmed by 7 bases and 1 base, with 10 bases remaining between them. This CDR3 region has 13 residues. V gene TRBV19 combines with J gene TRBJ1-1; D possibly corresponds to TRBD1 (5 bases). The sequences come from peripheral blood, collected before pregnancy. The receptor was isolated from a female donor with multiple sclerosis, enrolled in a pregnancy study. CDR3 loop: CASMSGGNTEAFF. The CDR3 DNA reads TGTGCCAGTATGTCGGGGGGGAACACTGAAGCTTTCTTT. The complete variable domain, with remaining parts taken from reference TRBV19 and TRBJ1-1, reads DGGITQSPKYLFRKEGQNVTLSCEQNLNHDAMYWYRQDPGQGLRLIYYSQIVNDFQKGDIAEGYSVSREKKESFPLTVTSAQKNPTAFYLCASMSGGNTEAFFGQGTRLTVV.